The 14 T cell receptor beta chains below all came from one sample that was sequenced in a study of blood T cell repertoires in COVID-19. Profiled with immunoSEQ multiplex PCR; TCRdb holds only in-frame clones, not every one. The data contain 250,000 to 350,000 clones, approximately 89% of them singletons. What was sequenced was peripheral blood. All receptors derive from a woman in her 30s with COVID-19, enrolled during active disease.

The J gene is TRBJ2-7, the V gene TRBV28; D is perhaps TRBD2 (5 bases). V lost 3 bases and J lost 6, with 12 bases in between. Per germline, CDR1 MDHEN and CDR2 SYDVKM. The CDR3 extends over 13 amino acids. The chain's CDR3 is CASSFIKGGEQYF. The CDR3, as DNA: TGTGCCAGCAGTTTCATAAAAGGAGGCGAGCAGTACTTC.

The chain couples TRBV19 to TRBJ1-2; TRBD1 is a possible D gene (5 bases). Germline V CDR1 and CDR2: LNHDA, SQIVND (reference sequence). The germline V and J ends were trimmed by 5 bases and 3 bases, with 16 bases remaining between them. This CDR3 contains 15 residues. This CDR3 reads CASSVPGRGDYGYTF. As DNA, the CDR3 is TGTGCCAGTAGTGTTCCTGGGAGGGGTGACTATGGCTACACCTTC.

The J gene is TRBJ2-7, the V gene TRBV28, with 7 positions matching TRBD1. Germline V gene lookup returns CDR1 MDHEN and CDR2 SYDVKM. Losses at the gene ends were 5 bases for V and 5 bases for J; bases not matched to a gene: 9. The CDR3 sequence is 14 residues long. In DNA, the CDR3 is TGTGCCAGCAGTGGCTCCAGGGGGATTCACGAGCAGTACTTC. It translates to CASSGSRGIHEQYF.

Written as DNA, the CDR3 is TGTGCCACCAGTGATTTGCAAGCGGGAGCGAATGAGCAGTTCTTC. Protein: CATSDLQAGANEQFF. The chain employs TRBV24-1 and TRBJ2-1; TRBD2 matches at 8 bases. The CDR3 consists of 15 residues. After removal of 0 bases from V and 7 bases from J, the junction contained 4 bases not matched to a gene. Germline V gene sequence: CDR1 KGHDR, CDR2 SFDVKD.

The chain recombines TRBV5-6 with TRBJ1-4; D remains ambiguous. This CDR3 has 15 amino acids. Looked up from germline, CDR1 is SGHDT and CDR2 is YYEEEE. Trimming left V 0 bases short and J 5 bases short, with 11 bases between. The chain's CDR3 is CASSLASAPNEKLFF. As DNA, the CDR3 is TGTGCCAGCAGCTTGGCGAGCGCCCCCAATGAAAAACTGTTTTTT.

The CDR3 region has the DNA TGCAGCGCCAGCAGCGGCACTGAAGCTTTCTTT. Amino acids: CSASSGTEAFF. The chain uses TRBV29-1 and TRBJ1-1; D remains ambiguous. Germline V gene data show CDR1 as SQVTM and CDR2 as ANQGSEA. CDR3 length equals 11 residues. V lost 7 bases and J 4 bases, leaving 10 bases between the germline ends.

DNA of the CDR3: TGCGCCAGCTCCAGGACTAGCGGGAACCCCATTGTTGATACGCAGTATTTT. Protein: CASSRTSGNPIVDTQYF. This sequence joins TRBV10-1 and TRBJ2-3; TRBD2 aligns across 12 bases. CDR3 size: 17 residues. CDR1 and CDR2 from the germline V gene are WNHNN and SYGVQD (reference sequence). The V gene end was trimmed by 8 bases and the J gene end by 6 bases; junction bases not matched to a gene: 15.

This rearrangement joins TRBV19 to TRBJ1-4; no reliable D call. Germline V gene sequence: CDR1 LNHDA, CDR2 SQIVND (reference sequence). Trimming left V 0 bases short and J 8 bases short, with 13 bases between. The CDR3 totals 15 residues. CDR3 coding DNA: TGTGCCAGTAGTATAGACAAGGCGGTTGGCGAAAAACTGTTTTTT. Translated, it gives CASSIDKAVGEKLFF.

The chain has TRBV10-1 and TRBJ2-2; maybe TRBD1 (6 bases). The CDR3 is 14 residues long. Trimming pared 3 bases from V and 6 bases from J, leaving 11 bases between. Germline CDR1 WNHNN, CDR2 SYGVQD (reference sequence). The CDR3 region has the DNA TGCGCCAGCAGTGACAGGGGAGTATCCGGGGAGCTGTTTTTT. This codes for CASSDRGVSGELFF.

The chain employs TRBV7-2 and TRBJ2-1; possible D gene TRBD2, 5 bases. This CDR3 contains 11 residues. Germline CDR1 and CDR2: SGHTA and FQGNSA. Deletions cut 2 bases from V and 11 bases from J, with 7 bases between. In nucleotides, the CDR3 is TGTGCCAGCAGCTTAAGCGGAAAGCAGTTCTTC. This sequence encodes CASSLSGKQFF.

The J gene is TRBJ1-1, the V gene TRBV19; 9 bases match TRBD1. Germline assignment: CDR1 LNHDA and CDR2 SQIVND (reference sequence). There are 15 residues in the CDR3. V dropped 4 bases and J dropped 5; count of bases not matched to a gene: 8. CDR3: CASSTRTGVRTEAFF. The CDR3 DNA reads TGTGCCAGTAGTACCCGGACAGGGGTGAGGACTGAAGCTTTCTTT.

The chain uses TRBV7-9 and TRBJ1-6; maybe TRBD1 (6 bases). V lost 3 bases and J 4 bases, leaving 10 bases between the germline ends. This CDR3 region has 15 residues. Germline CDR1 SEHNR, CDR2 FQNEAQ (reference sequence). The CDR3: CASSFGQNYNSPLHF. CDR3 in DNA: TGTGCCAGCAGCTTCGGACAGAATTATAATTCACCCCTCCACTTT.

This chain uses TRBV10-3 with TRBJ2-3; the match to TRBD2 covers 7 bases. The CDR3 is 14 amino acids. From germline, CDR1 is ENHRY and CDR2 SYGVKD. V shed 10 bases and J 2 bases; nucleotides not matched to a gene: 9. The CDR3, as DNA: TGTGCCACGACCGTCACTAGCGCCACAGATACGCAGTATTTT. This gives the protein CATTVTSATDTQYF.

The chain has TRBV7-6 and TRBJ2-3; the match to TRBD2 covers 8 bases. CDR1 and CDR2 (germline): SGHVS, FNYEAQ. CDR3 length: 16 amino acids. V gave up 2 bases and J gave up 2 bases; unmatched junction bases: 6. CDR3 in DNA: TGTGCCAGCAGCTTAAGGACTAGCAGGTACACAGATACGCAGTATTTT. Residues: CASSLRTSRYTDTQYF.